The 10 T cell receptor beta chains listed next were all sequenced from one sample in a study of blood T cell repertoires in COVID-19. Method: immunoSEQ multiplex PCR; TCRdb's copy keeps in-frame clones and lacks some. The sample has about 67,000 clones; roughly 73% are singletons. Sample: peripheral blood. The receptors stem from a woman aged 60-70 years with acute or convalescent COVID-19.

This chain uses TRBV29-1 with TRBJ1-2, with TRBD1 matching 11 bases. The CDR3 contains 16 residues. The V segment lost 4 bases and the J segment 4 bases; nucleotides outside the gene matches: 11. The germline CDR1 and CDR2 sequences are SQVTM and ANQGSEA. CDR3: CSVVGPGTGGIYGYTF. CDR3 in DNA: TGCAGCGTTGTGGGTCCGGGGACAGGGGGTATCTATGGCTACACCTTC.

The CDR3 reads CASSKGTPGQNLRGQYF. CDR3 nucleotides: TGTGCCAGCAGCAAAGGGACTCCGGGACAGAATCTTCGGGGGCAGTACTTC. J is TRBJ2-7 and V is TRBV21-1; whether TRBD1, the table's D call, matches the DNA was not checked. TRBV21-1 is noted as a pseudogene. This CDR3 region has 17 residues.

The V and J genes are TRBV7-2 and TRBJ1-2; 8 bases align to TRBD1. The junction had 8 bases not matched to a gene; V was cut back by 8 bases and J by 6 bases. The germline V gene encodes CDR1 SGHTA and CDR2 FQGNSA. This CDR3 is built from 13 residues. The CDR3 is CASSQTGVHGYTF. The CDR3 DNA reads TGTGCCAGCTCCCAGACAGGGGTACATGGCTACACCTTC.

The gene calls are TRBV15 and TRBJ1-6; the D gene is possibly TRBD1 (6 bases). The V end lost 8 bases, the J end lost 7 bases, and 9 bases lay between the germline ends. CDR1 and CDR2 (germline): LNHNV, YYDKDF (reference sequence). The CDR3 consists of 12 residues. The CDR3 reads CATGTLNSPLHF. The CDR3 DNA reads as TGTGCCACCGGGACACTAAATTCACCCCTCCACTTT.

V usage is TRBV5-1 and J usage is TRBJ2-3, with 7 positions matching TRBD2. This CDR3 has 15 residues. J gave up 3 bases and V 4 bases, and 8 bases lay outside the gene matches. Germline CDR1 and CDR2: SGHRS and YFSETQ. CDR3 loop: CASSQRLAETDTQYF. The CDR3 bases are TGCGCCAGCAGCCAACGACTAGCCGAGACAGATACGCAGTATTTT.

The chain joins TRBV9 to TRBJ2-6; D is unclear. The CDR3 has 15 amino acids. CDR1 and CDR2 from the germline V gene are SGDLS and YYNGEE. V lost 0 bases to trimming and J lost 0 bases, with 4 bases between them. As DNA, the CDR3 is TGTGCCAGCAGCGTAGCCAACTCTGGGGCCAACGTCCTGACTTTC. Translation gives CASSVANSGANVLTF.

The genes are TRBV7-3 and TRBJ2-1; D ambiguous. Trimming stripped 5 bases from V and 9 bases from J, with 14 bases between. CDR3 size: 13 residues. Per the germline V gene, CDR1 is SGHTA and CDR2 is FQGTGA. The CDR3 nucleotides read TGTGCCAGCAGCGTTCAGCGTCTCGGTGAGCAGTTCTTC. Encoded protein: CASSVQRLGEQFF.

This CDR3 reads CASSLWPYNEQFF. The CDR3, as DNA: TGTGCCAGCAGCTTGTGGCCCTACAATGAGCAGTTCTTC. The rearrangement uses TRBV5-6 and TRBJ2-1; D ambiguous. This CDR3 has 13 residues. V lost 1 base, J lost 2 bases, and 4 bases lay in between. Germline values: CDR1 SGHDT, CDR2 YYEEEE.

CDR3 bases: TGTGCCTGGAGTGTACTTCGGGGAGAGACCCAGTACTTC. Its translation is CAWSVLRGETQYF. The V gene is TRBV30, the J gene TRBJ2-5, with a weak D call TRBD2 (5 bases). This CDR3 comprises 13 residues. Per the germline V gene, CDR1 is GTSNPN and CDR2 is SVGIG (reference sequence). V lost 0 bases and J lost 4, with 9 bases in between.

This chain connects TRBV5-1 to TRBJ1-3; D gene unclear. The CDR3 is made up of 16 amino acids. V lost 0 bases, J lost 0 bases, and 10 bases lay in between. CDR1 SGHRS and CDR2 YFSETQ come from the germline V gene. CDR3 in DNA: TGCGCCAGCAGCTTGGAGTTGGGCTCCTCTGGAAACACCATATATTTT. This gives the protein CASSLELGSSGNTIYF.